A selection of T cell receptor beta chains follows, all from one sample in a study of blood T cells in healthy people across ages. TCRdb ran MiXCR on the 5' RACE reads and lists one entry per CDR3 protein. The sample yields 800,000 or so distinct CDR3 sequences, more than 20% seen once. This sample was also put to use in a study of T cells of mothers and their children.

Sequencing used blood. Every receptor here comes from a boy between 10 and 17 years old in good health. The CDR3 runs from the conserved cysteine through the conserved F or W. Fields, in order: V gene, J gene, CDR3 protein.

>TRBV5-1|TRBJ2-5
CASSSAPGAQETQYF
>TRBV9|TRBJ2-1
CASSVASAMAINNEQFF
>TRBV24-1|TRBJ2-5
CATSEFVAGGQETQYF
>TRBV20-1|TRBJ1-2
CSARDRAGLSYGYTF
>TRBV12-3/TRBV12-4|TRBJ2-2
CASSLVLGPATGELFF
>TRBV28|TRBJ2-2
CASSMQGGFGELFF
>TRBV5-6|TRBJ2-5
CASSPRGYQETQYF
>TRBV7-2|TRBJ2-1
CASSLADYLYNEQFF
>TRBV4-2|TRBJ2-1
CASSQDGTEQFF
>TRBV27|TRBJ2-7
CASSPTGHEQYF
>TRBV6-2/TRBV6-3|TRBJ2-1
CASSLSGGGDYNEQFF
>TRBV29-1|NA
CSVESLGYEQYF
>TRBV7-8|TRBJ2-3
CASSPLGGGAGVDTQYF
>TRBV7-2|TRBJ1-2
CASSLGQGGGYTF
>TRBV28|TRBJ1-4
CASFKGGTNEKLFF
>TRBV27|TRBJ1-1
CASSLLWTGLNTEAFF
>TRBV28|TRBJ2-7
CASSLLQGEQYF
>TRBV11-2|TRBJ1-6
CASSLEATSNIKRVDSPLHF